This T cell receptor (beta chain) was identified during a study of blood T cells in healthy people across ages (dated by TCRdb to 2014 to 2015). Broadly, across the study: Template switching captured roughly one uniquely barcoded TCR beta cDNA molecule per two T cells in model experiments. Using the same blood draw, the study looked at two additional independent replicas of 1 million unique cDNA reads for two donors, one aged 18 to 30 and the other aged 80 or older. To avoid experimental bias, donors of different ages were distributed randomly across sequencing lanes. Using deep sequencing normalized with unique cDNA molecular identifiers, the study measured how TCR beta repertoire diversity changes with age. Four age groups were formed from the donors: young (average around 15 years), middle-aged (approximately 42), aged (under 70) and long-lived (about 80).

Libraries were constructed by 5' RACE. The instrument given in TCRdb is Illumina HiSeq 2500. The second PCR ran for roughly 6 to 11 cycles and used a J-beta primer mix along with a sample-barcoded 5' primer. A unique molecular identifier was introduced onto each TCR beta cDNA molecule by a template-switch 5' adaptor carrying 12 random nucleotides. Each sample yielded at least 3 million CDR3-containing paired-end reads. The Mint cDNA synthesis kit, primed by a TRBC-specific oligonucleotide, was used to synthesize first-strand cDNA from all RNA. Following uracil-DNA glycosylase treatment, a first 18-cycle PCR with universal primers M1SS and BC2_uni_R was performed on all cDNA. The published analysis was carried out like this. Each sample was normalized by randomly selecting 1 million high-quality reads, each carrying a distinct molecular identifier. Reads sharing molecular identifiers were discarded rather than binned into consensus sequences. CDR3 identification, clonotype clustering and error correction used MiTCR with a Q25 quality threshold and the strictest error-elimination algorithm. Lower-bound total TCR beta diversity was estimated with a nonparametric unseen species model using Euler transformation. TCRdb reanalyzed the raw reads on its own, using fastp at Q25 for trimming and MiXCR for clone calling, and kept in-frame beta chains. Rows with one shared CDR3 protein collapse into an entry with the most common genes and DNA. The V and J calls, along with clone size, are taken from TCRdb and not from the paper's own processing. The sample has approximately 940,000 distinct CDR3 sequences on record, about 44% of them singletons. The ten biggest clones cover over 10% of the sample.

Overall study results and their limits: As age increased, observed TCR beta diversity per million T cells dropped in a roughly linear way, and a significant reduction was already evident by age 40. Estimates of total diversity from one million sequenced T cells were regarded as lower bounds and underestimates. Because the CMV infection status of the donors was unknown, age-related changes in expanded clonotypes may potentially have been confounded. A strong correlation was found between observed TCR beta diversity and the percentage of naive T cells measured by flow cytometry. Conclusive comparison of naive and antigen-experienced compartments was prevented by the profiling of bulk unsorted PBMCs. Compared with the aged group, the long-lived group had more naive CD4+ T cells, fewer expanded clones and increased TCR diversity, a pattern suggesting age selection.

The donors were roughly 39 Caucasian individuals from Russia, aged roughly 6 to 100 years, who were systemically healthy. Each donor gave around 9.8 milliliters of peripheral blood, collected into EDTA-treated Vacutainer tubes. Ficoll-Paque density-gradient centrifugation was used to isolate PBMCs, with at least 7 million per sample. Trizol reagent was used to extract total RNA from PBMCs, with at least 6 micrograms per sample. Naive CD45RAhigh/CD27high T cell percentages were measured by flow cytometry on a PBMC aliquot from every donor. Notes on this clonotype: Its antigen is unknown. The sample holds no much larger clone one base away, and base qualities are not on file.

The TCR sequence derives from a man aged 30-40 years in good health. Input material: blood.

The CDR3 has the sequence CASRFTGGSYGYTF. The DNA is TGTGCCAGCAGGTTCACAGGGGGGAGTTACGGCTACACCTTC. The chain links TRBV6-2 or TRBV6-3 with TRBJ1-2, with 8 bases aligning to TRBD1. The CDR1 and CDR2 encoded by the germline V gene are MNHEY and SVGEGT. Spanning cysteine to phenylalanine, the CDR3 consists of 14 amino acids. Only the CDR3 DNA is retained, 42 bases long and in frame from the first base. Trimming removed 6 bases from V and 8 bases from J; the gene matches leave 11 bases unexplained.